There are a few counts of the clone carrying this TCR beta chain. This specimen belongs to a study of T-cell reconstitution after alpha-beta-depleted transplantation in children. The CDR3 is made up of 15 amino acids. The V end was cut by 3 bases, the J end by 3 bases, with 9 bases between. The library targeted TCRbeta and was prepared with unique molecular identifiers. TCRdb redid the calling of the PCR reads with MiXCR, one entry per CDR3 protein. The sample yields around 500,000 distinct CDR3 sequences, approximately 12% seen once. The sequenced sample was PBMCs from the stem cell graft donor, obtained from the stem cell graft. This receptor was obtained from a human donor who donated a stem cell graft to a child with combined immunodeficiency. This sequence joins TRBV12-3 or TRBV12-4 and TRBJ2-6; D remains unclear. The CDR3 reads CASSFWVGGANVLTF. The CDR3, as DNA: TGTGCCAGCAGTTTTTGGGTTGGTGGGGCCAACGTCCTGACTTTC.